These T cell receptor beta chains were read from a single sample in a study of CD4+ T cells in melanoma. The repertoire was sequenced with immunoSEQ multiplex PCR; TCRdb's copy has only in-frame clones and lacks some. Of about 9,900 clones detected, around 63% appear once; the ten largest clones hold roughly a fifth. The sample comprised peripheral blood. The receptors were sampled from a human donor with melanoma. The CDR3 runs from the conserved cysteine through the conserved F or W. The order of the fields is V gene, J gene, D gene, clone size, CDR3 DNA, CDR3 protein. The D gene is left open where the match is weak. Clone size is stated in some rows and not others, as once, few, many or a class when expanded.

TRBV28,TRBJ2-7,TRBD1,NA,TGTGCCAGCAGTTCGGACAGGGAAACCTACGAGCAGTACTTC,CASSSDRETYEQYF
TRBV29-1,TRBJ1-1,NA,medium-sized,TGCAGCGCCCTAGGGGGGGCCAGCATTAACACTGAAGCTTTCTTT,CSALGGASINTEAFF
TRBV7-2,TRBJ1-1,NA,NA,TGTGCCAGCAGCTTAGACACGAACACTGAAGCTTTCTTT,CASSLDTNTEAFF
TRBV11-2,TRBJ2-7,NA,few,TGTGCCAGCAGCTTAGACAGCTACGAGCAGTACTTC,CASSLDSYEQYF
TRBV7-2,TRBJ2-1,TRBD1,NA,TGTGCCAGCAGCTTAGGGACAGGGGGCGCCCGGGAGCAGTTCTTC,CASSLGTGGAREQFF
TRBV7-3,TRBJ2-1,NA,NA,TGTGCCAGCAGCTTAACCCGGGGGAACTCGAATGAGCAGTTCTTC,CASSLTRGNSNEQFF
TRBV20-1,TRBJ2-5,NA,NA,TGCAGTGCTGGCCTAGGGCGGCTAGACTTC,CSAGLGRLDF
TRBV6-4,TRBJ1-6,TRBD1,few,TGTGCCAGCGTCCCCAGGGGGAATTCACCCCTCCACTTT,CASVPRGNSPLHF
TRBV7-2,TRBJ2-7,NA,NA,TGTGCCAGCAGCTTAGGTCCGGGCGCCTACGAGCAGTACTTC,CASSLGPGAYEQYF
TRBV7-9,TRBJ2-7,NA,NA,TGTGCCAGCAGCTTAAGGGGCACCGACTCCTACGAGCAGTACTTC,CASSLRGTDSYEQYF
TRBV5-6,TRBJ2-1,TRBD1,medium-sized,TGTGCCAGCAGTTCCGGGGACAGGGCCTACAATGAGCAGTTCTTC,CASSSGDRAYNEQFF